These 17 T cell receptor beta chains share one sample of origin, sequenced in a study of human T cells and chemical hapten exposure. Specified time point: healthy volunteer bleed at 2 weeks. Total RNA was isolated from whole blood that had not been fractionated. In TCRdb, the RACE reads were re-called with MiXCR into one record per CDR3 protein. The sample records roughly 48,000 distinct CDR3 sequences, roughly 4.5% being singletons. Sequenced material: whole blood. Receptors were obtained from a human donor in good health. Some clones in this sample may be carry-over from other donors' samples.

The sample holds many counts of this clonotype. For the CDR3, the DNA is TGTGCCAGCAGGTCAAGACAGGGTGGGTCCTACGAGCAGTACTTC. Its translation: CASRSRQGGSYEQYF. This chain links TRBV28 with TRBJ2-7; 7 bases agree with TRBD1. The germline V gene has CDR1 MDHEN and CDR2 SYDVKM. The CDR3 is 15 amino acids. Germline trimming cut 6 bases from V and 1 base from J; bases unmatched to any gene: 9.

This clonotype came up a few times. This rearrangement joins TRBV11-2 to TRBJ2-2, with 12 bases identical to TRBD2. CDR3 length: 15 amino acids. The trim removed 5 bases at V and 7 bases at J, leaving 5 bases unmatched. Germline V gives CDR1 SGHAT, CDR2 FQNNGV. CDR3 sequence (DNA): TGTGCCAGCAGCCGGACTAGCGGGACATTCGGGGAGCTGTTTTTT. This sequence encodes CASSRTSGTFGELFF. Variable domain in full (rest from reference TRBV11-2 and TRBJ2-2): EAGVAQSPRYKIIEKRQSVAFWCNPISGHATLYWYQQILGQGPKLLIQFQNNGVVDDSQLPKDRFSAERLKGVDSTLKIQPAKLEDSAVYLCASSRTSGTFGELFFGEGSRLTVL.

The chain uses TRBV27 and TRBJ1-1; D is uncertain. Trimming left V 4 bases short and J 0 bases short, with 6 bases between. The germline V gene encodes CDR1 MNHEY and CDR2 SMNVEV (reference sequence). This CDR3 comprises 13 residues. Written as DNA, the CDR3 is TGTGCCAGCAGTTCGGCGATGAACACTGAAGCTTTCTTT. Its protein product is CASSSAMNTEAFF.

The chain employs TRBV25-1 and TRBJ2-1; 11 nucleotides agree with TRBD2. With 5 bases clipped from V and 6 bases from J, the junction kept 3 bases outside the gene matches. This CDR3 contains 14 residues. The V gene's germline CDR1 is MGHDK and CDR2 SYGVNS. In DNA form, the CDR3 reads TGTGCCAGCAGTATTAGCGGGAGGGCCAATGAGCAGTTCTTC. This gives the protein CASSISGRANEQFF.

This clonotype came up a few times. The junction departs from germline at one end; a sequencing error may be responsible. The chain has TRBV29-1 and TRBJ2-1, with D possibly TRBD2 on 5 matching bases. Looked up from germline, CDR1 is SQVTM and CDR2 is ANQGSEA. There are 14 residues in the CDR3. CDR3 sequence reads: CSFEGVDSYNEQFF. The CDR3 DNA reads TGCAGCTTTGAGGGAGTAGATTCCTACAATGAGCAGTTCTTC.

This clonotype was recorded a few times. CDR3 sequence reads: CASSVIPADTQYF. The CDR3 coding sequence is TGCGCCAGCAGCGTGATCCCCGCAGATACGCAGTATTTT. The chain links TRBV5-1 to TRBJ2-3; D gene ambiguous. The CDR3 loop spans 13 amino acids. Germline V CDR1 and CDR2: SGHRS, YFSETQ. Trimming pared 4 bases from V and 4 bases from J, leaving 10 bases between.

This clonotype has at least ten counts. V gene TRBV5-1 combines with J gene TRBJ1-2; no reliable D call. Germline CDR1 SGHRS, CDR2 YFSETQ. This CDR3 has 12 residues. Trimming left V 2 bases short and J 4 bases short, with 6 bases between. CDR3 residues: CASSFDFYGYTF. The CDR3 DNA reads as TGCGCCAGCAGCTTTGATTTCTATGGCTACACCTTC. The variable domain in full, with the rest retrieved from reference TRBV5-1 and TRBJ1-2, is KAGVTQTPRYLIKTRGQQVTLSCSPISGHRSVSWYQQTPGQGLQFLFEYFSETQRNKGNFPGRFSGRQFSNSRSEMNVSTLELGDSALYLCASSFDFYGYTFGSGTRLTVV.

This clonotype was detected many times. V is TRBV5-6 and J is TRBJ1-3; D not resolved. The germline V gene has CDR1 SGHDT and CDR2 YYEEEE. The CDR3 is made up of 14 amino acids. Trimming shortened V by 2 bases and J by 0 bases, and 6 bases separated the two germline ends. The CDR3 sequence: CASSLPSSGNTIYF. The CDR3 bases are TGTGCCAGCAGCTTACCTAGCTCTGGAAACACCATATATTTT.

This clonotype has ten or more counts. The CDR3 sequence: CATSDSRLAGSYNEQFF. As DNA, the CDR3 is TGTGCCACCAGTGATTCTAGACTAGCGGGGTCCTACAATGAGCAGTTCTTC. The chain joins TRBV24-1 to TRBJ2-1; 11 bases are a match to TRBD2. V gave up 2 bases and J gave up 1 base; unmatched junction bases: 3. The CDR3 consists of 17 residues. Germline V gives CDR1 KGHDR, CDR2 SFDVKD.

The CDR3 nucleotides read TGTGCCAGCAGCCCCGACAGCTCCTATAATTCACCCCTCCACTTT. Translated, it gives CASSPDSSYNSPLHF. The chain has TRBV6-5 and TRBJ1-6; D perhaps matches TRBD1 (5 bases). CDR1 and CDR2 from the germline V gene are MNHEY and SVGAGI. This CDR3 contains 15 residues. With 6 bases removed from V and 0 bases from J, the gap between germline ends came to 9 bases.

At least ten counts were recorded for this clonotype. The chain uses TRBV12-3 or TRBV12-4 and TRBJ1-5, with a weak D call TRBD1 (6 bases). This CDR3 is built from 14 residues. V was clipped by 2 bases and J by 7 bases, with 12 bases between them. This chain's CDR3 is CASSLLGGGQPQHF. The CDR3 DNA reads TGTGCCAGCAGTTTATTAGGGGGTGGACAGCCCCAGCATTTT.

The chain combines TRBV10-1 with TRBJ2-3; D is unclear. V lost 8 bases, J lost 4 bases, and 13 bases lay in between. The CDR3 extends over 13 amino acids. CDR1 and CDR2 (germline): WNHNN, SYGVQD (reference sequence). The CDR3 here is CASSPGGADTQYF. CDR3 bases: TGCGCCAGCTCCCCCGGTGGGGCAGATACGCAGTATTTT.

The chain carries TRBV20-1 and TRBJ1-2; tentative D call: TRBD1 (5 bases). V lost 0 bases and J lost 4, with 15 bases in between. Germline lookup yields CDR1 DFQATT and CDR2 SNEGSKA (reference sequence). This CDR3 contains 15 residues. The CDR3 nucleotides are TGCAGTGCTAGAGAGAGGGAGACAGTCGTCTATGGCTACACCTTC. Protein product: CSARERETVVYGYTF.

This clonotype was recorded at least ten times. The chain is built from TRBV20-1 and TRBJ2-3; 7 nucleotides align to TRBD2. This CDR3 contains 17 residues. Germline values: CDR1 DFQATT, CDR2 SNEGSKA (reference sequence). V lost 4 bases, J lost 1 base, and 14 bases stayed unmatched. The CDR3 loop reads CSAKMASGRLRTDTQYF. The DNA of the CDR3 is TGCAGTGCTAAAATGGCTAGCGGCCGACTACGCACAGATACGCAGTATTTT.

The CDR3 nucleotides are TGTGCCAGCTCACCAGATACTTCACAGGCGATCAATCAGCCCCAGCATTTT. This codes for CASSPDTSQAINQPQHF. V gene TRBV18 combines with J gene TRBJ1-5, with D perhaps matching TRBD1 (5 bases). V gave up 2 bases and J gave up 3 bases, with 17 bases separating them. The CDR3 sequence is 17 residues long. CDR1 and CDR2 from the germline V gene are KGHSH and LQKENI. The full variable domain, rest sourced from reference TRBV18 and TRBJ1-5, is NAGVMQNPRHLVRRRGQEARLRCSPMKGHSHVYWYRQLPEEGLKFMVYLQKENIIDESGMPKERFSAEFPKEGPSILRIQQVVRGDSAAYFCASSPDTSQAINQPQHFGDGTRLSIL.

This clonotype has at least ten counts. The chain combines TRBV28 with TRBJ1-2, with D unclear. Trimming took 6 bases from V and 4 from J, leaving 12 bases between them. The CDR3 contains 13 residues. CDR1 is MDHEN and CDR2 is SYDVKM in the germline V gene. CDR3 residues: CASSRGDTYGYTF. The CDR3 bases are TGTGCCAGCAGCCGCGGTGATACCTATGGCTACACCTTC.

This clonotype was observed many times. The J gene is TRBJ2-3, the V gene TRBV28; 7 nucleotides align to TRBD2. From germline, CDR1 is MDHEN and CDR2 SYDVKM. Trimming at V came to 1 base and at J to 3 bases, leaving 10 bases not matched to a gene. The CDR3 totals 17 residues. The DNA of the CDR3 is TGTGCCAGCAGTTTATCGACTAGCCCCACGTTAACAGATACGCAGTATTTT. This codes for CASSLSTSPTLTDTQYF.